This T cell receptor (beta chain) came from a study of shared clonotypes between healthy human individuals. Whole-study results and caveats: Generation probability values for non-shared clonotypes were lower than those for clonotypes shared by all four donors.

This CDR3 region has 16 residues. Germline trimming cut 3 bases from V and 0 bases from J; bases unmatched to any gene: 2. Germline values: CDR1 SEHNR, CDR2 FQNEAQ (reference sequence). Data came from immunoSEQ multiplex PCR; TCRdb stores just in-frame clones and leaves some out. The sample records around 1.9 million clones, just over 90% being singletons. Naive CD8 cells lacked CD45RO, underwent positive selection for CCR7 and left out terminally differentiated effector memory CD45RA+ cells. Of note for this clone: The antigen remains unidentified.

This rearrangement joins TRBV7-9 to TRBJ2-3, with TRBD2 matching 11 bases. This sequence originates from a man between 18 and 29 years old in good health. Some clones in this sample may be carry-over from other donors' samples. The sequenced sample was naive CD8+ T cells from PBMCs. This CDR3 is CASSFWTSGSTDTQYF. The CDR3 nucleotides are TGTGCCAGCAGCTTCTGGACTAGCGGGAGCACAGATACGCAGTATTTT. Full variable domain (missing parts from reference TRBV7-9 and TRBJ2-3): DTGVSQNPRHKITKRGQNVTFRCDPISEHNRLYWYRQTLGQGPEFLTYFQNEAQLEKSRLLSDRFSAERPKGSFSTLEIQRTEQGDSAMYLCASSFWTSGSTDTQYFGPGTRLTVL.